This T cell receptor (beta chain) originates from a study of T-cell reconstitution after alpha-beta-depleted transplantation in children. Per germline, CDR1 SGHRS and CDR2 YFSETQ. This CDR3 is 14 amino acids long. V lost 4 bases and J 5 bases, leaving 15 bases between the germline ends. This clonotype was counted many times. Unique molecular identifiers were incorporated into the prepared TCRbeta library. From the PCR reads, TCRdb called clonotypes with MiXCR, one entry per CDR3 protein. The data contain some 300,000 distinct CDR3 sequences, approximately 10% of them singletons. The sample was PBMCs from the stem cell graft donor, taken from the stem cell graft. This TCR derives from a human donor who donated a stem cell graft to a child with acute lymphoblastic leukemia. The rearrangement links TRBV5-1 to TRBJ1-1; D unclear. In DNA, the CDR3 is TGCGCCAGCAGCGACGGAGGGTTGGCGACTGAAGCTTTCTTT. Residues: CASSDGGLATEAFF.